According to its frequency, the clone carrying this TCR beta chain is medium-sized (0.01 to 0.1%). The germline V gene encodes CDR1 MDHEN and CDR2 SYDVKM. This CDR3 has 14 residues. The sample is drawn from a study of human CD8 memory T cell subsets. Researchers made TCR beta libraries via UMI-labeled 5' RACE. With the 5' RACE reads reprocessed, TCRdb shows one record per CDR3 protein and no DNA. The ten most abundant clones cover over 8.5% of a sample with some 10,000 distinct CDR3 sequences. Extraction of RNA, which was performed with an RNeasy Mini Kit, drew on duplicate vials of approximately 150,000 sorted CD8+ T cells per subset.

The chain joins TRBV28 to TRBJ2-1. The TCR originated in a human donor in good health. The specimen sequenced was CD8+ T cells from PBMCs. CDR3 sequence reads: CASSSRASYNEQFF.